The 5 T cell receptor beta chains below come from one sample, sequenced in a study of Ad26.COV2.S vaccination and SARS-CoV-2 variants. The method was immunoSEQ multiplex PCR; TCRdb's version includes in-frame clones alone and lacks a portion of them. The sample yields around 450,000 clones, 80% to 90% seen once. Treatment meaning: some 20 received Ad26.COV2.S at low or high dose, single or two shots; 5 received placebo; per-sample allocation not given. Following the first vaccine or placebo injection, samples were taken on day 63. The input for sequencing was peripheral blood, taken in a trial of Ad26.COV2.S vaccine versus placebo. The receptors come from a person between 18 and 59 years old who received the Ad26.COV2.S COVID-19 vaccine or a placebo.

The chain combines TRBV6-5 with TRBJ2-3; D unclear. CDR1 MNHEY and CDR2 SVGAGI come from the germline V gene. Trimming cost V 6 bases and J 4 bases, with 14 bases left between them. The length of the CDR3 is 14 residues. The CDR3, as DNA: TGTGCCAGCAGCTCAGGTGTATGGCCAGATACGCAGTATTTT. The encoded protein is CASSSGVWPDTQYF.

This chain joins TRBV7-6 and TRBJ2-1; TRBD2 matches 10 bases. The V gene's germline CDR1 is SGHVS and CDR2 FNYEAQ. The CDR3 runs to 15 residues. V was pared by 8 bases and J by 2 bases, with 6 bases of the junction left unmatched. CDR3 amino acids: CASSLAGGPYNEQFF. The CDR3, as DNA: TGTGCCAGCTCCTTAGCGGGAGGTCCCTACAATGAGCAGTTCTTC. The entire variable domain, with the rest obtained from reference TRBV7-6 and TRBJ2-1, is as follows: GAGVSQSPRYKVTKRGQDVALRCDPISGHVSLYWYRQALGQGPEFLTYFNYEAQQDKSGLPNDRFSAERPEGSISTLTIQRTEQRDSAMYRCASSLAGGPYNEQFFGPGTRLTVL.

The chain recombines TRBV25-1 with TRBJ2-1; no firm D call. Per germline, CDR1 MGHDK and CDR2 SYGVNS. Trimming left V 4 bases short and J 9 bases short, with 10 bases between. The CDR3 sequence is 12 residues long. CDR3 DNA: TGTGCCAGCAGTGCCCGGGTTGGTGAGCAGTTCTTC. This sequence encodes CASSARVGEQFF.

This rearrangement joins TRBV30 to TRBJ1-1; no clear D. Trimming left V 0 bases short and J 3 bases short, with 8 bases between. Per germline, CDR1 GTSNPN and CDR2 SVGIG (reference sequence). This CDR3 region has 13 residues. The CDR3 DNA reads as TGTGCCTGGAGTGTGAAGGTGGACACTGAAGCTTTCTTT. This encodes CAWSVKVDTEAFF.

This rearrangement joins TRBV7-2 to TRBJ2-7; perhaps TRBD2 as D (6 bases). V dropped 0 bases and J dropped 5 bases, with 17 bases sitting between them. Looked up from germline, CDR1 is SGHTA and CDR2 is FQGNSA. The CDR3 length is 16 residues. CDR3 region: CASSLAFGTGLNEQYF. In DNA, the CDR3 is TGTGCCAGCAGCTTAGCGTTTGGGACTGGCCTGAACGAGCAGTACTTC.